The rows below give T cell receptor beta chains drawn from one sample of a study of glioma-infiltrating T cells after dendritic cell vaccination. Clones were read by immunoSEQ multiplex PCR, and TCRdb kept only the in-frame ones, dropping some. The sample includes roughly 96,000 clones, 79% seen only once; the top ten take 5.5% to 7%. Here the sequenced sample was blood, taken before dendritic cell vaccination. Every receptor here comes from a human donor with glioblastoma. The CDR3 runs from the conserved cysteine through the conserved F or W. D genes are given only for firm matches. Clone sizes are given selectively: once, few, many, or a class where the clone is expanded.

V gene,clone size,D gene,J gene,CDR3 protein,CDR3 DNA
TRBV30,.,.,TRBJ2-7,CAWGLYEQYF,TGTGCCTGGGGCCTCTACGAGCAGTACTTC
TRBV9,few,.,TRBJ1-2,CASSAEAFSNYGYTF,TGTGCCAGCAGCGCGGAGGCTTTCTCGAACTATGGCTACACCTTC
TRBV19,.,.,TRBJ2-7,CASRRNAGEGEQYF,TGTGCCAGTAGAAGAAATGCAGGGGAGGGGGAGCAGTACTTC
TRBV5-5,.,TRBD1,TRBJ2-2,CASSVGQGAGELFF,TGTGCCAGCAGCGTGGGACAGGGGGCCGGGGAGCTGTTTTTT
TRBV5-1,.,TRBD1,TRBJ2-5,CASSLPPGGVETQYF,TGCGCCAGCAGCTTACCACCAGGGGGCGTAGAGACCCAGTACTTC
TRBV30,.,.,TRBJ1-4,CAWSVSSTNEKLFF,TGTGCCTGGAGTGTGAGTTCAACTAATGAAAAACTGTTTTTT
TRBV19,once,TRBD1,TRBJ1-1,CASSMDRGTEAFF,TGTGCCAGTAGTATGGACAGGGGAACTGAAGCTTTCTTT
TRBV7-9,.,.,TRBJ1-4,CASSFSVTNEKLFF,TGTGCCAGCAGCTTTAGTGTTACTAATGAAAAACTGTTTTTT
TRBV4-1,.,TRBD1,TRBJ2-3,CASSQRDRGLADTQYF,TGCGCCAGCAGCCAAAGGGACAGGGGGTTGGCAGATACGCAGTATTTT
TRBV5-4,.,.,TRBJ1-2,CATLRRDTINYGYTF,TGTGCCACCCTCCGCCGGGACACCATTAACTATGGCTACACCTTC
TRBV5-6,many,TRBD1,TRBJ1-2,CASSRQGAVGYTF,TGTGCCAGCAGCAGACAGGGGGCTGTTGGCTACACCTTC
TRBV6-5,.,TRBD1,TRBJ1-6,CASSYSRGPHNSPLHF,TGTGCCAGCAGTTACTCCAGGGGGCCCCATAATTCACCCCTCCACTTT
TRBV6-1,once,TRBD2,TRBJ2-7,CASSEVPGGLYEQYF,TGTGCCAGCAGTGAAGTCCCGGGAGGGCTCTACGAGCAGTACTTC
TRBV14,many,TRBD2,TRBJ2-2,CASSQEQVSGGINTGELFF,TGTGCCAGCAGCCAAGAGCAGGTAAGCGGGGGAATTAACACCGGGGAGCTGTTTTTT
TRBV7-6,.,.,TRBJ1-6,CASSNDRAESLRAPLHF,TGTGCCAGCAGCAATGACAGAGCCGAGTCGCTTCGGGCACCCCTCCACTTT
TRBV7-9,.,.,TRBJ2-7,CASSLWGGADEQYF,TGTGCCAGCAGCTTATGGGGGGGCGCGGACGAGCAGTACTTC
TRBV5-1,few,.,TRBJ2-7,CASSSGGASKEQYF,TGCGCCAGCAGCTCCGGGGGAGCTAGCAAGGAGCAGTACTTC
TRBV6-1,.,TRBD1,TRBJ1-5,CASSQAGIGQDIDPWGNQPQHF,TGTGCCAGCAGTCAAGCGGGCATCGGACAGGACATCGACCCGTGGGGCAATCAGCCCCAGCATTTT
TRBV19,.,TRBD2,TRBJ2-1,CASSLTSGANNEQFF,TGTGCCAGCAGTCTCACTAGCGGGGCTAACAATGAGCAGTTCTTC
TRBV10-3,once,TRBD1,TRBJ2-5,CATGDREETQYF,TGTGCCACCGGGGACAGGGAAGAGACCCAGTACTTC
TRBV18,.,TRBD2,TRBJ2-3,CASSLLADPTDTQYF,TGTGCCAGCTCACTGCTAGCGGACCCCACAGATACGCAGTATTTT
TRBV13,.,.,TRBJ1-1,CASSLQYEAFF,TGTGCCAGCAGCTTGCAGTATGAAGCTTTCTTT
TRBV5-1,.,.,TRBJ2-1,CASSSFDSMLNEQFF,TGCGCCAGCAGCTCCTTTGACTCTATGCTCAATGAGCAGTTCTTC
TRBV9,.,.,TRBJ2-5,CASSASQETQYF,TGTGCCAGCAGCGCGAGCCAAGAGACCCAGTACTTC
TRBV9,.,.,TRBJ2-7,CASSGRGSGYEQYF,TGTGCCAGCAGCGGGAGGGGTAGCGGCTACGAGCAGTACTTC
TRBV6-5,.,.,TRBJ2-7,CASSREQGTYEQYF,TGTGCCAGCAGCCGCGAGCAGGGGACCTACGAGCAGTACTTC
TRBV5-6,once,TRBD2,TRBJ2-5,CASSLMGEGTQYF,TGTGCCAGCAGCCTCATGGGGGAGGGGACCCAGTACTTC
TRBV28,.,.,TRBJ2-7,CASSPSRRRSYEQYF,TGTGCCAGCAGTCCATCGAGGCGGAGGAGCTACGAGCAGTACTTC
TRBV6-5,.,TRBD2,TRBJ2-2,CASSYRRGGTGELFF,TGTGCCAGCAGTTATAGGCGGGGGGGCACCGGGGAGCTGTTTTTT